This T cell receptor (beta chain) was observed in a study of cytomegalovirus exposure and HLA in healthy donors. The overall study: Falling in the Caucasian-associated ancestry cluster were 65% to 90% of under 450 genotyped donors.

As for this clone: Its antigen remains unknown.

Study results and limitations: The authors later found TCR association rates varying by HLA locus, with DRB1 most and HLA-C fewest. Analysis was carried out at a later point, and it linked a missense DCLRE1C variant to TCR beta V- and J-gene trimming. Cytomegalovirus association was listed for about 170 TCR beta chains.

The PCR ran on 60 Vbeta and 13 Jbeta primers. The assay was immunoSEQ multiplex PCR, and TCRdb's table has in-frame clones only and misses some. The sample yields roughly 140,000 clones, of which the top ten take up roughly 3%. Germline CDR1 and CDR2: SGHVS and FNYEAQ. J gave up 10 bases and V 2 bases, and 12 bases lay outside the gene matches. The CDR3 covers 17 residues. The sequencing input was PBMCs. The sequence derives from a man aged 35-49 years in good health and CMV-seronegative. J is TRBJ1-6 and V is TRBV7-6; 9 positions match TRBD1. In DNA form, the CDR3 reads TGTGCCAGCAGCTTAAGGAGTGGCCGACAGGGGGACTCACCCCTCCACTTT. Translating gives CASSLRSGRQGDSPLHF.